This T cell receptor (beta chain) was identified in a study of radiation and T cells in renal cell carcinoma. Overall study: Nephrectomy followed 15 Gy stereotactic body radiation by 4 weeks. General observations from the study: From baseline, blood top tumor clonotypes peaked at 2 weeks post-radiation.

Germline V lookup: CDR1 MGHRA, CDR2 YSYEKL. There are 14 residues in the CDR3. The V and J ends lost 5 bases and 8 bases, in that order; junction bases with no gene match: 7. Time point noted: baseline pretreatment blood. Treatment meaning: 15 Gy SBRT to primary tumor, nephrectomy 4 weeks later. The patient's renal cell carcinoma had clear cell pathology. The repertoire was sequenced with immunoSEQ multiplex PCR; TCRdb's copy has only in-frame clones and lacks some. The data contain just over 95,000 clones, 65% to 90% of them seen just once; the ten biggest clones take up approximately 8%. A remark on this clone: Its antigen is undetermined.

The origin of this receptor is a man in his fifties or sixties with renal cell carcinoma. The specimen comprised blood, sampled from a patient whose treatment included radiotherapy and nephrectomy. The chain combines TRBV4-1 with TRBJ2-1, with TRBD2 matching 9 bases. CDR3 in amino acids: CASSVAGASDEQFF. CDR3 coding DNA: TGCGCCAGCAGCGTAGCGGGGGCTTCGGATGAGCAGTTCTTC.